This is a list of T cell receptor beta chains from one sample in a study of cytomegalovirus exposure and HLA in healthy donors. The assay was immunoSEQ multiplex PCR, and TCRdb's table has in-frame clones only and misses some. Found here are some 130,000 clones, around 79% of them singletons; the top ten hold around 3%. The material sequenced was PBMCs. The receptors stem from a female donor in good health and CMV-seronegative. Each CDR3 is given with its conserved first and last residue. A D gene is named only where the DNA matches it firmly.

d_gene,v_gene,j_gene,CDR3aa,CDR3nt
TRBD1,TRBV28,TRBJ1-1,CASSLADRDRAFF,TGTGCCAGCAGTTTAGCTGACCGGGACAGAGCTTTCTTT
TRBD1,TRBV7-9,TRBJ2-1,CASSPGQVVHNEQFF,TGTGCCAGCAGCCCCGGACAGGTTGTACACAATGAGCAGTTCTTC
TRBD1,TRBV5-1,TRBJ1-4,CASRQGGDEKLFF,TGCGCCAGTCGACAGGGTGGTGATGAAAAACTGTTTTTT
TRBD1,TRBV9,TRBJ1-1,CASSPVVNRGRRTEAFF,TGTGCCAGCAGCCCAGTAGTTAACAGGGGGCGGAGGACTGAAGCTTTCTTT
NA,TRBV5-8,TRBJ1-5,CASSPRGRGGNQPQHF,TGTGCCAGCAGCCCGAGAGGGCGAGGAGGCAATCAGCCCCAGCATTTT
NA,TRBV27,TRBJ1-1,CASSYLRGSTEAFF,TGTGCCAGCAGTTACCTACGGGGGAGCACTGAAGCTTTCTTT
NA,TRBV7-3,TRBJ1-2,CASSPRGGNYGYTF,TGTGCCAGCAGCCCAAGAGGTGGGAACTATGGCTACACCTTC
TRBD1,TRBV30,TRBJ1-2,CAWSTGGYGYTF,TGTGCCTGGAGTACAGGGGGCTATGGCTACACCTTC
NA,TRBV10-3,TRBJ2-4,CAITEDLAKNIQYF,TGTGCCATCACGGAGGATTTGGCCAAAAACATTCAGTACTTC
NA,TRBV29-1,TRBJ2-2,CSVKTGTNGELFF,TGCAGCGTAAAGACCGGGACAAACGGGGAGCTGTTTTTT
NA,TRBV27,TRBJ1-6,CASSPSARVNSPLHF,TGTGCCAGCAGCCCTTCAGCCAGGGTGAATTCACCCCTCCACTTT
NA,TRBV6-5,TRBJ2-7,CVSSSDGGLGEQYF,TGTGTCAGCAGTTCGGATGGAGGGCTGGGCGAGCAGTACTTC
NA,TRBV10-3,TRBJ2-3,CAISEREDSDAQYF,TGTGCCATCAGTGAAAGGGAGGATTCAGATGCGCAGTATTTT
TRBD2,TRBV7-2,TRBJ2-3,CASSERGKDTQYF,TGTGCCAGCAGCGAGCGGGGGAAAGATACGCAGTATTTT
NA,TRBV4-1,TRBJ2-1,CASSPRRLDSSSYNEQFF,TGCGCCAGCAGCCCAAGGAGATTGGACAGTAGCTCCTACAATGAGCAGTTCTTC
NA,TRBV7-2,TRBJ1-1,CASRRRTDGTEAFF,TGTGCCAGCCGCCGGCGGACAGACGGCACTGAAGCTTTCTTT